These 28 T cell receptor beta chains were all obtained from the same sample, sequenced in a study of blood T cell repertoires in COVID-19. Assay used: immunoSEQ multiplex PCR; TCRdb lists only in-frame clones, some missing. Found here are about 200,000 clones, 80% to 90% of them singletons; the top ten hold roughly 13%. Sequenced sample: peripheral blood. Source of these receptors: a human donor in a cohort sampled during active COVID-19.

The chain combines TRBV13 with TRBJ2-4; D is undetermined. Germline V gives CDR1 PRHDT, CDR2 FYEKMQ (reference sequence). CDR3 length equals 15 residues. Trimming removed 0 bases at V and 3 bases at J, with 9 bases between. The CDR3 DNA sequence: TGTGCCAGCAGCTTAGGACGGAGTGGCAAAAACATTCAGTACTTC. Protein: CASSLGRSGKNIQYF.

There are a few counts of this clone. This rearrangement joins TRBV6-1 to TRBJ2-7; TRBD2 aligns across 11 bases. The CDR3 has 16 residues. Germline CDR1 and CDR2: MNHNS and SASEGT. V was clipped by 2 bases and J by 6 bases; unmatched bases: 9. For the CDR3, the DNA is TGTGCCAGCAGTGAACACTCTAGCGGGAGGATTGCCGAGCAGTACTTC. Translating it yields CASSEHSSGRIAEQYF.

The rearrangement uses TRBV15 and TRBJ2-7, with D possibly matching TRBD1 (6 bases). CDR1 and CDR2 from the germline V gene are LNHNV and YYDKDF (reference sequence). The CDR3 length is 15 residues. The ends were cut back, 6 bases at V and 0 bases at J, with 15 bases in the middle. The CDR3 sequence is CATRETGSSSYEQYF. CDR3 coding DNA: TGTGCCACCAGGGAGACAGGCTCGAGCTCCTACGAGCAGTACTTC.

The V gene is TRBV10-3, the J gene TRBJ2-7, with 8 nucleotides matching TRBD1. In germline, CDR1 is ENHRY, CDR2 SYGVKD. J was trimmed by 4 bases and V by 4 bases; bases with no gene match: 3. The CDR3 runs 13 residues. The CDR3 nucleotides read TGTGCCATCAGTGGGACAGGGCGGTACGAGCAGTACTTC. It codes for CAISGTGRYEQYF.

This clone has a single count. The V call is TRBV28, the J call TRBJ2-5; 9 bases fit TRBD1. The V segment lost 6 bases and the J segment 5 bases; nucleotides outside the gene matches: 13. Germline V gives CDR1 MDHEN, CDR2 SYDVKM. This CDR3 comprises 16 residues. The CDR3 is CASSSGAQGAKETQYF. CDR3 nucleotide sequence: TGTGCCAGCAGCTCAGGCGCACAGGGGGCGAAGGAGACCCAGTACTTC.

V and J are TRBV25-1 and TRBJ2-5, with TRBD2 matching over 7 bases. Per the germline V gene, CDR1 is MGHDK and CDR2 is SYGVNS. Trimming cost V 5 bases and J 4 bases; bases outside gene matches: 13. The length of the CDR3 is 16 residues. The CDR3 reads CASSSAGTKESETQYF. CDR3 in DNA: TGTGCCAGCAGTTCAGCCGGGACTAAAGAATCAGAGACCCAGTACTTC. Full variable domain (rest looked up from reference TRBV25-1 and TRBJ2-5): EADIYQTPRYLVIGTGKKITLECSQTMGHDKMYWYQQDPGMELHLIHYSYGVNSTEKGDLSSESTVSRIRTEHFPLTLESARPSHTSQYLCASSSAGTKESETQYFGPGTRLLVL.

This rearrangement joins TRBV19 to TRBJ1-5; no reliable D call. The ends were cut back, 0 bases at V and 4 bases at J, with 10 bases in the middle. Germline V gene sequence: CDR1 LNHDA, CDR2 SQIVND (reference sequence). The CDR3 is 15 amino acids. CDR3 in DNA: TGTGCCAGTAGTATAGATCTCGTTCCTAATCAGCCCCAGCATTTT. Residues: CASSIDLVPNQPQHF.

The rearrangement joins TRBV5-4 to TRBJ2-7, with a tentative D call TRBD2 (6 bases). Germline CDR1 reads SGHNT; CDR2 reads YYREEE (reference sequence). Trimming stripped 4 bases from V and 7 bases from J, with 9 bases between. This CDR3 spans 11 amino acids. This CDR3 is CASSAGREQYF. The CDR3 bases are TGTGCCAGCAGCGCCGGGAGAGAGCAGTACTTC.

This clone was found a few times. V usage is TRBV7-6 and J usage is TRBJ2-7, with 10 bases matching TRBD1. Trimming took 2 bases from V and 1 from J; bases not matched to a gene: 2. The CDR3 is made up of 15 amino acids. Germline V gene lookup returns CDR1 SGHVS and CDR2 FNYEAQ. The CDR3 region has the DNA TGTGCCAGCAGCTTAAAGGGACAGGGGTCCTACGAGCAGTACTTC. Amino acid sequence: CASSLKGQGSYEQYF.

The chain couples TRBV5-1 to TRBJ2-5; 9 positions agree with TRBD2. J was trimmed by 0 bases and V by 2 bases; bases with no gene match: 5. The CDR3 loop spans 16 amino acids. The germline V gene encodes CDR1 SGHRS and CDR2 YFSETQ. The CDR3 spells CASSFGASGNQETQYF. The CDR3 bases are TGCGCCAGCAGCTTTGGGGCTAGCGGGAACCAAGAGACCCAGTACTTC. Looking up the rest from reference TRBV5-1 and TRBJ2-5 gives the full variable domain: KAGVTQTPRYLIKTRGQQVTLSCSPISGHRSVSWYQQTPGQGLQFLFEYFSETQRNKGNFPGRFSGRQFSNSRSEMNVSTLELGDSALYLCASSFGASGNQETQYFGPGTRLLVL.

This chain uses TRBV5-1 with TRBJ2-7, with TRBD1 identical over 10 bases. This CDR3 contains 14 residues. V shed 4 bases and J 3 bases; nucleotides not matched to a gene: 4. Germline lookup yields CDR1 SGHRS and CDR2 YFSETQ. The CDR3 protein is CASSPDRGRYEQYF. DNA of the CDR3: TGCGCCAGCAGCCCTGACAGGGGGCGCTACGAGCAGTACTTC.

This sequence joins TRBV28 and TRBJ1-4, with TRBD1 matching over 9 bases. CDR1 is MDHEN and CDR2 is SYDVKM in the germline V gene. Losses at the gene ends were 5 bases for V and 2 bases for J; bases not matched to a gene: 6. This CDR3 has 16 residues. The CDR3 loop reads CASSPTGTGTNEKLFF. For the CDR3, the DNA is TGTGCCAGCAGTCCCACCGGGACAGGGACTAATGAAAAACTGTTTTTT. Full variable domain (outside the CDR3, taken from reference TRBV28 and TRBJ1-4): DVKVTQSSRYLVKRTGEKVFLECVQDMDHENMFWYRQDPGLGLRLIYFSYDVKMKEKGDIPEGYSVSREKKERFSLILESASTNQTSMYLCASSPTGTGTNEKLFFGSGTQLSVL.

V usage is TRBV3-1 (or the pseudogene TRBV3-2) and J usage is TRBJ2-3; 10 bases line up with TRBD2. The length of the CDR3 is 15 residues. The germline V gene encodes CDR1 LGHDT and CDR2 YNNKEL (reference sequence). With V trimmed by 1 base and J by 7 bases, 5 bases remained unmatched. The CDR3 DNA is TGTGCCAGCAGCCAAGGGCTAGCGGGAGTCAATACGCAGTATTTT. This encodes CASSQGLAGVNTQYF.

This clone was observed a single time. The junction departs from the called germline gene at one end, perhaps through a read error. The CDR3 is CATSDAMTDQETRYF. CDR3 DNA sequence: TGTGCCACCAGTGATGCTATGACAGACCAAGAGACCCGGTACTTC. The chain is built from TRBV24-1 and TRBJ2-5, with D perhaps TRBD1 (5 bases). CDR3 length: 15 residues. Germline CDR1 KGHDR, CDR2 SFDVKD.

The CDR3 DNA reads as TGTGCCTGGAGTCGAGCGGTCTCCTACAATGAGCAGTTCTTC. It is translated as CAWSRAVSYNEQFF. This sequence joins TRBV30 and TRBJ2-1, with D perhaps matching TRBD2 (5 bases). This CDR3 has 14 amino acids. Germline V gene lookup returns CDR1 GTSNPN and CDR2 SVGIG (reference sequence). The V and J ends lost 2 bases and 0 bases respectively, with 8 bases between them.

CDR3 in DNA: TGTGCCATCAGTGAGTCGAACGACATTGAAGCTTTCTTT. Its protein product is CAISESNDIEAFF. This sequence joins TRBV10-3 and TRBJ1-1; D is undetermined. Germline CDR1 is ENHRY and CDR2 is SYGVKD. The germline V and J ends were trimmed by 0 bases and 7 bases, with 9 bases remaining between them. The CDR3 length is 13 residues.

This rearrangement joins TRBV11-3 to TRBJ1-1; maybe TRBD1 (5 bases). V lost 5 bases, J lost 6 bases, and 19 bases lay in between. This CDR3 is 15 amino acids long. Germline CDR1 reads SGHNT; CDR2 reads YENEEA. As DNA, the CDR3 is TGTGCCAGCAGCCCAGGTCGGGGGGGGAAGGCTGAAGCTTTCTTT. It codes for CASSPGRGGKAEAFF.

The chain uses TRBV6-5 and TRBJ2-7; TRBD2 matches 15 bases. V gave up 2 bases and J gave up 7 bases; unmatched junction bases: 6. Germline loops: CDR1 MNHEY, CDR2 SVGAGI. This CDR3 has 16 residues. This CDR3 is CASSYQGGLAGGEQYF. The DNA of the CDR3 is TGTGCCAGCAGTTACCAGGGGGGACTAGCGGGAGGTGAGCAGTACTTC.

V and J are TRBV12-3 or TRBV12-4 and TRBJ1-5; TRBD1 aligns across 7 bases. CDR3 length: 13 amino acids. J was trimmed by 8 bases and V by 7 bases; bases with no gene match: 8. CDR3: CASNLQGTEPQHF. The DNA of the CDR3 is TGTGCCAGCAACCTACAGGGGACGGAGCCCCAGCATTTT.

V usage is TRBV10-3 and J usage is TRBJ2-1; 13 nucleotides align to TRBD2. In germline, CDR1 is ENHRY, CDR2 SYGVKD. The trim removed 3 bases at V and 8 bases at J, leaving 4 bases unmatched. The CDR3 totals 15 residues. This CDR3 reads CAISEPGLAGDEQFF. CDR3 in DNA: TGTGCCATCAGTGAACCCGGACTAGCGGGAGATGAGCAGTTCTTC.

The table lists this clone with a count of one. The rearrangement uses TRBV20-1 and TRBJ1-5, with D possibly being TRBD1 (6 bases). Germline V lookup: CDR1 DFQATT, CDR2 SNEGSKA (reference sequence). The CDR3 is 16 amino acids. V dropped 3 bases and J dropped 7 bases, with 22 bases sitting between them. CDR3 DNA: TGCAGTGCTAGTACGGGGGGGCGGAAACAGTTGCAGCCCCAGCATTTT. Translating gives CSASTGGRKQLQPQHF.

V gene TRBV9 combines with J gene TRBJ2-1; tentatively, D is TRBD2 (6 bases). The CDR3 consists of 14 residues. From germline, CDR1 is SGDLS and CDR2 YYNGEE. With 7 bases removed from V and 0 bases from J, the gap between germline ends came to 11 bases. The CDR3 region is CASSGTHSYNEQFF. CDR3 DNA: TGTGCCAGCTCTGGGACTCACTCCTACAATGAGCAGTTCTTC.

This clone was found once. The chain combines TRBV9 with TRBJ1-2; no firm D call. Deletions cut 0 bases from V and 5 bases from J, with 14 bases between. This CDR3 comprises 15 residues. CDR1 SGDLS and CDR2 YYNGEE come from the germline V gene. CDR3 protein: CASSVAGGRQYGYTF. As DNA, the CDR3 is TGTGCCAGCAGCGTAGCTGGAGGTCGACAATATGGCTACACCTTC. Full variable domain (rest looked up from reference TRBV9 and TRBJ1-2): DSGVTQTPKHLITATGQRVTLRCSPRSGDLSVYWYQQSLDQGLQFLIQYYNGEERAKGNILERFSAQQFPDLHSELNLSSLELGDSALYFCASSVAGGRQYGYTFGSGTRLTVV.

This clone has just a few counts. This chain joins TRBV19 and TRBJ2-7; weak D call: TRBD1 (6 bases). This CDR3 has 13 amino acids. In germline, CDR1 is LNHDA, CDR2 SQIVND (reference sequence). Between the trimmed V and J ends, which lost 4 bases and 2 bases, there was a span of 9 bases. CDR3 amino acids: CASSKGQTYEQYF. The CDR3 DNA reads TGTGCCAGTAGTAAGGGACAAACCTACGAGCAGTACTTC.

This sequence joins TRBV27 and TRBJ1-1; maybe TRBD1 (6 bases). The CDR3 totals 13 residues. Germline V CDR1 and CDR2: MNHEY, SMNVEV (reference sequence). V was cut by 2 bases and J by 7 bases, with 11 bases left in between. The CDR3 region has the DNA TGTGCCAGCAGTTTAAACAGGGTTGTTGAAGCTTTCTTT. This sequence encodes CASSLNRVVEAFF.

The rearrangement joins TRBV5-1 to TRBJ2-7; tentative D call: TRBD2 (5 bases). Germline CDR1 and CDR2: SGHRS and YFSETQ. There are 15 residues in the CDR3. Trimming shortened V by 1 base and J by 2 bases, and 13 bases separated the two germline ends. CDR3 residues: CASSLSSARTYEQYF. The CDR3 bases are TGCGCCAGCAGCTTGAGTAGCGCGCGGACCTACGAGCAGTACTTC. Supplemented by reference TRBV5-1 and TRBJ2-7, the full variable domain reads KAGVTQTPRYLIKTRGQQVTLSCSPISGHRSVSWYQQTPGQGLQFLFEYFSETQRNKGNFPGRFSGRQFSNSRSEMNVSTLELGDSALYLCASSLSSARTYEQYFGPGTRLTVT.

The chain links TRBV4-1 to TRBJ2-1; 10 bases match TRBD2. V lost 1 base to trimming and J lost 4 bases; unmatched junction nucleotides: 7. The CDR3 consists of 17 residues. In germline, CDR1 is MGHRA, CDR2 YSYEKL. CDR3 sequence: CASSQGAGLATYNEQFF. DNA for the CDR3: TGCGCCAGCAGCCAAGGGGCGGGACTAGCGACATACAATGAGCAGTTCTTC.

This clone was observed once. The chain couples TRBV18 to TRBJ1-4; 10 bases are a match to TRBD1. Looked up from germline, CDR1 is KGHSH and CDR2 is LQKENI. The CDR3 is 15 residues long. The V segment lost 5 bases and the J segment 5 bases; nucleotides outside the gene matches: 5. The CDR3 DNA reads as TGTGCCAGCTCAGGGTCGGACAGGGGGAATGAAAAACTGTTTTTT. It translates to CASSGSDRGNEKLFF.